This T cell receptor beta chain was documented in a study of T cell responses to AZD1222 COVID-19 vaccine. Germline CDR1 and CDR2: MNHNY and SVGAGI (reference sequence). This CDR3 has 16 residues. V lost 2 bases and J lost 6; bases outside the gene matches: 10. The table came from immunoSEQ multiplex PCR; TCRdb's copy has only in-frame clones and leaves some out. The data contain 120,000 or so clones, 85% to 90% of them singletons. The starting material was peripheral blood, obtained on day 0 of AZD1222 vaccination. This sequence was found in an adult in good health. The gene calls are TRBV6-6 and TRBJ1-5, with 7 bases aligning to TRBD1. The CDR3 spells CASSYGDRTGGQPQHF. The CDR3 DNA follows: TGTGCCAGCAGTTACGGGGACAGAACCGGGGGTCAGCCCCAGCATTTT.